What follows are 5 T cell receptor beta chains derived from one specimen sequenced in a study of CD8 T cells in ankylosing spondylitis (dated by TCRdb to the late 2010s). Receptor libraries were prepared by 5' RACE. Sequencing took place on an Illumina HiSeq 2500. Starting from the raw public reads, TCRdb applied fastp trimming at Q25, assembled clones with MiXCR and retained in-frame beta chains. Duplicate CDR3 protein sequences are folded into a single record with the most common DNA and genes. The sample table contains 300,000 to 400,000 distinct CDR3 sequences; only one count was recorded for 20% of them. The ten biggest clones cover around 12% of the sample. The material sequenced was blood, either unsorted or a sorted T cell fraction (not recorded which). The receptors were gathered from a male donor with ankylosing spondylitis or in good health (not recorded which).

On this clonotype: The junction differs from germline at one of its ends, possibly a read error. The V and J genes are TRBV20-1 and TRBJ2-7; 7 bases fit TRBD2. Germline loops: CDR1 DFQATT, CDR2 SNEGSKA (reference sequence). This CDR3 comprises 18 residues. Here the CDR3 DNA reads TGCAGTGCTAGAGACCACCTAAGCGAAGCTAGCGGACCCTACGAGCAGTATTTC. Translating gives CSARDHLSEASGPYEQYF.

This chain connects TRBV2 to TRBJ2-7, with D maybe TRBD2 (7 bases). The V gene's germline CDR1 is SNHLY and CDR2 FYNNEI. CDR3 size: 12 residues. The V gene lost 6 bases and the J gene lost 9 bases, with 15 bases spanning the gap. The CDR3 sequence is CASSRGAIGQYF. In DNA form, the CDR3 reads TGTGCCAGCAGCCGGGGGGCGATAGGGCAGTACTTC.

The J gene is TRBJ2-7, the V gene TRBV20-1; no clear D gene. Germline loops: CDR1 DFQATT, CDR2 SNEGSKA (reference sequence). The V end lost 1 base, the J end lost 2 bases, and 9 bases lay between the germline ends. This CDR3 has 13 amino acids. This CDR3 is CSARGPGTYEQYF. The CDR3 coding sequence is TGCAGTGCTAGAGGTCCAGGAACCTACGAGCAGTACTTC.

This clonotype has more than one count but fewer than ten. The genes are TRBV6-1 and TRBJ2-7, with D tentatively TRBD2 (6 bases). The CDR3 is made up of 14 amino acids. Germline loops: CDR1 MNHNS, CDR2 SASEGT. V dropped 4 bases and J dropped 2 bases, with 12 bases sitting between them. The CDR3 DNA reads TGTGCCAGCAGTGTTTGGGACTTAACCTACGAGCAGTACTTC. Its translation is CASSVWDLTYEQYF.

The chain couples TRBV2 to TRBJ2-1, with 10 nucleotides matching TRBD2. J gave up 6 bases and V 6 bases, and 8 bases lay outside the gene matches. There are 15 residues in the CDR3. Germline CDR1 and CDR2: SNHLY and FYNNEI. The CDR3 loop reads CASRKSGGASNEQFF. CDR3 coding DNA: TGTGCCAGCAGGAAGAGCGGGGGGGCCTCCAATGAGCAGTTCTTC.